This TCR beta chain derives from a study of blood T cell repertoires in COVID-19. Background on the study: The United States, Italy and Spain were the sources of the acute and convalescent COVID-19 samples. The cDNA or gDNA used as material had been derived from T cells, B-cell-depleted T cells, or PBMCs.

As processed by the authors: Amplification of reference gene primers provided the estimated nucleated cell counts. Method: immunoSEQ multiplex PCR; TCRdb's copy keeps in-frame clones and lacks some. That table is the source of V, J and clone size, and D and trimming were worked out from the DNA. The sample shows about 250,000 clones, about nine tenths of them seen only once. The CDR3 covers 14 residues. Germline assignment: CDR1 MDHEN and CDR2 SYDVKM. V shed 6 bases and J shed 10 bases, with 16 bases lying between them. The specimen sequenced was peripheral blood. This sequence joins TRBV28 and TRBJ1-6; D perhaps matches TRBD1 (6 bases). The receptor was isolated from a young woman with active or convalescent COVID-19. CDR3 in DNA: TGTGCCAGCAGACAGGACAGTAGTGAATCACCCCTCCACTTT. This sequence encodes CASRQDSSESPLHF.